A selection of T cell receptor beta chains follows, all from one sample in a study of cytomegalovirus exposure and HLA in healthy donors. Method: immunoSEQ multiplex PCR; TCRdb's copy keeps in-frame clones and lacks some. The sample yields about 190,000 clones, approximately 80% seen once. Specimen: PBMCs. The receptor set was obtained from a man younger than 35 in good health and CMV-seropositive. Both conserved end residues are part of each CDR3. The order of the fields is J gene, V gene, CDR3 protein.

>TRBJ1-5|TRBV28
CATWTGNQPQHF
>TRBJ2-7|TRBV6-1
CAAKSGHTAYEQYF
>TRBJ2-7|TRBV7-9
CASSPLGSSSYEQYF
>TRBJ2-5|TRBV6-5
CASSYSFYTRQETQYF
>TRBJ2-7|TRBV11-3
CASSLDSVGGEQYF
>TRBJ1-4|TRBV27
CASSLLGTGGAKWTNEKLFF
>TRBJ2-1|TRBV7-3
CASSLDRVNYNEQFF
>TRBJ1-3|TRBV6-1
CASSEPGDRAGNTIYF
>TRBJ2-7|TRBV28
CASSATGTSYEQYF
>TRBJ2-7|TRBV7-3
CASSFSSGSGNEQYF
>TRBJ2-1|TRBV29-1
CSVVRLAGGPVSPEQFF
>TRBJ1-2|TRBV27
CASSSPQGRCYGYTF
>TRBJ1-1|TRBV6-5
CASSTPDRAGTEAFF
>TRBJ1-1|TRBV5-1
CASNPGTANTEAFF
>TRBJ2-2|TRBV11-2
CASSLSGAGELFF
>TRBJ2-7|TRBV28
CASSLLQRKMRGASGRPAYEQYF
>TRBJ2-1|TRBV29-1
CSALTSGKDNEQFF
>TRBJ2-7|TRBV5-1
CASKGTGIYEQYF
>TRBJ2-3|TRBV18
CASSPLQSTDTQYF
>TRBJ2-7|TRBV4-3
CASSQDRASGSSYEQYF
>TRBJ1-4|TRBV27
CASSTLDRGQDEKLFF
>TRBJ2-1|TRBV27
CASSSPLTSGSLNNEQFF
>TRBJ1-1|TRBV7-9
CASSLPVALGNTEAFF
>TRBJ2-1|TRBV11-3
CASSFGGGEQFF
>TRBJ2-3|TRBV11-3
CASSLEESDTQYF
>TRBJ1-5|TRBV7-9
CASSYRRDQPQHF
>TRBJ2-6|TRBV19
CASSQAGPGANVLTF
>TRBJ1-2|TRBV7-9
CASSPGGGETTYGYTF
>TRBJ1-1|TRBV25-1
CASSRTGITEAFF
>TRBJ2-7|TRBV30
CAWSAGGYEQYF
>TRBJ1-4|TRBV27
CASTSATGFNEKLFF
>TRBJ2-7|TRBV9
CASSPSRSDVDEQYF
>TRBJ1-1|TRBV5-4
CASSFSQNTEAFF
>TRBJ2-7|TRBV28
CASIPEGLAETYEQYF
>TRBJ2-3|TRBV7-2
CASSLGLAGGSADTQYF
>TRBJ2-7|TRBV9
CASSSGLAGGPSYF
>TRBJ2-5|TRBV7-6
CASKASVGFQETQYF
>TRBJ2-4|TRBV9
CASSVADRGPDIQYF
>TRBJ2-7|TRBV7-2
CASSQQGASSYEQYF
>TRBJ1-5|TRBV7-6
CASSLALGGQPQHF
>TRBJ2-3|TRBV12-5
CASRGAGDTQYF
>TRBJ2-6|TRBV5-1
CASSPLRGSGANVLTF
>TRBJ2-3|TRBV19
CASSGRCGRGSSTDTQYF
>TRBJ2-3|TRBV7-8
CASSSLQGRGGDTQYF
>TRBJ2-7|TRBV4-3
CASSQVTGTGGWTYVDEQYF
>TRBJ1-1|TRBV19
CASSMSGTGNTEAFF
>TRBJ2-1|TRBV4-2
CASSQGQFRAQEQFF